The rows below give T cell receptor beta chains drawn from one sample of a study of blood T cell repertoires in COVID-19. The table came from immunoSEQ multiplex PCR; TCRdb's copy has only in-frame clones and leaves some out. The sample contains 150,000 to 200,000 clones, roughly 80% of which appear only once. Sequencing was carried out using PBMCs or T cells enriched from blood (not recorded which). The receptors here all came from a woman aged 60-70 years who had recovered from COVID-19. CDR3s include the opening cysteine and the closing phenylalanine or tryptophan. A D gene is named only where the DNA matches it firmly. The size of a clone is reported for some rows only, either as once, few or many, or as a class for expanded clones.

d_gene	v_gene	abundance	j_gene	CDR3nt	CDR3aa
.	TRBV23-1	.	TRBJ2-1	TGCGCCAGCAGTCGGCCAGATGAGCAGTTCTTC	CASSRPDEQFF
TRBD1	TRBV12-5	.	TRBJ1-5	TGTGCTAGTGCCCCAACCGGGACAGGGCTGGATCAGCCCCAGCATTTT	CASAPTGTGLDQPQHF
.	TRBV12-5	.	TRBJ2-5	TGTGCTAGTGGTTTGGTTTCAAACTTC	CASGLVSNF
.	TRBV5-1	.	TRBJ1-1	TGCGCCAGCAGCCTGCCAGGGTCTATGACTGAAGCTTTCTTT	CASSLPGSMTEAFF
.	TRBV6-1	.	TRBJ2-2	TGTGCCAGCAGTGAATCCCCGAGCAACACCGGGGAGCTGTTTTTT	CASSESPSNTGELFF
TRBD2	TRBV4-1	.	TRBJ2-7	TGCGCCAGCAGCCAGAGGAGGGTAGCGGGGGACATATCCTACGAGCAGTACTTC	CASSQRRVAGDISYEQYF
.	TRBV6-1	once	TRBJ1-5	TGTGCCAGCAGTGAAGCTTCAGGGGAGCCCCAGCATTTT	CASSEASGEPQHF
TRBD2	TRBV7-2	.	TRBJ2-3	TGTGCCAGCAGCTTAGTGGCTAGCGGGGGAGGCCCCGCGGGAGATACGCAGTATTTT	CASSLVASGGGPAGDTQYF
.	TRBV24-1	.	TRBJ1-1	TGTGCCACCAGTGATTCCCGCGGGGGAGGGACTGAAGCTTTCTTT	CATSDSRGGGTEAFF
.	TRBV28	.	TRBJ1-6	TGTGCCAGCACCTCGGGGGGGGCTTCACCCCTCCACTTT	CASTSGGASPLHF
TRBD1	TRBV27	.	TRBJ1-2	TGTGCCAGCAGCTCCGACAGGGGGGTGGGTGGCTACACCTTC	CASSSDRGVGGYTF
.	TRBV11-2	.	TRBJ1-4	TGTGCCAGCAGCTTATCCGGGAATGAAAAACTGTTTTTT	CASSLSGNEKLFF
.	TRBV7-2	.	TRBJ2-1	TGTGCCAGCAGCTTACTTAATGAGCAGTTCTTC	CASSLLNEQFF
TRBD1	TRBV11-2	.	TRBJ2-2	TGTGCCAGCAGCCCGGACAGGGGATCGTCGAACACCGGGGAGCTGTTTTTT	CASSPDRGSSNTGELFF
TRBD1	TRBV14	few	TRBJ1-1	TGTGCCAGCAGCGAGACAGGGGATGAGGACACTGAAGCTTTCTTT	CASSETGDEDTEAFF
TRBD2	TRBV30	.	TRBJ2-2	TGTGCCTGGAGTACCGGGACTAGCGGGAACACCGGGGAGCTGTTTTTT	CAWSTGTSGNTGELFF
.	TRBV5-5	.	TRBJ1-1	TGTGCCAGCAGCTTGAGGGGTACGAACACTGAAGCTTTCTTT	CASSLRGTNTEAFF
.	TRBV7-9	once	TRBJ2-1	TGTGCCAGCAGCCCACCGGACAGTACCAATGAGCAGTTCTTC	CASSPPDSTNEQFF
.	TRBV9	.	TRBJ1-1	TGTGCCAGCAGCGTAGACCCGGGGTCGAACACTGAAGCTTTCTTT	CASSVDPGSNTEAFF
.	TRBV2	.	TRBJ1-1	TGTGCCAGCATCTCTGGGCACCCTGAAGCTTTCTTT	CASISGHPEAFF